This TCR beta chain was identified during a study of OX40 agonist ivuxolimab in advanced cancers. Overall study context: Aged about 20 to 80 with a mean of approximately 57 years, they were approximately 80% male.

Clones were read by immunoSEQ multiplex PCR, and TCRdb kept only the in-frame ones, dropping some. The sample lists fewer than 100,000 clones, more than 75% occurring once. Autoimmune disease history or systemic immunosuppression disqualified patients. CDR1 SNHLY and CDR2 FYNNEI come from the germline V gene. The CDR3 loop spans 10 amino acids. Trimming took off 4 bases at V and 10 bases at J, with 8 bases between the two ends. Material: CD4+ or CD8+ T cells sorted from blood, obtained in a trial of the OX40 agonist ivuxolimab. This chain joins TRBV2 and TRBJ2-7; no firm D call. This TCR derives from an adult with an advanced solid tumor such as melanoma, head and neck, liver or kidney cancer. The CDR3 DNA sequence: TGTGCCAGCAGTGGACGGATCCAGTACTTC. As protein: CASSGRIQYF.